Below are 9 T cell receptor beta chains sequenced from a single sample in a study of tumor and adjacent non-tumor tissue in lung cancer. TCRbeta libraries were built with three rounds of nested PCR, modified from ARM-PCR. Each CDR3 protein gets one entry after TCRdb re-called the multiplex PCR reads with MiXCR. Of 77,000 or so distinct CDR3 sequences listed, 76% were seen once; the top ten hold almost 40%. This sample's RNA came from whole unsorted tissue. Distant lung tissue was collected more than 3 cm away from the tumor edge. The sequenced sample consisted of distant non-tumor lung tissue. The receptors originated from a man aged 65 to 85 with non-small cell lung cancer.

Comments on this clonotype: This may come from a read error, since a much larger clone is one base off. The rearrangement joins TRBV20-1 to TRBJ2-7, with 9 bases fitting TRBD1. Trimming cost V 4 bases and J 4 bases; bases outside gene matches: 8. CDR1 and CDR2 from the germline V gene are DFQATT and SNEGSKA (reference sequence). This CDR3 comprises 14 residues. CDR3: CSATSPTGGYEQYF. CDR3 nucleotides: TGCAGTGCTACATCCCCGACAGGGGGTTACGAGCAGTACTTC.

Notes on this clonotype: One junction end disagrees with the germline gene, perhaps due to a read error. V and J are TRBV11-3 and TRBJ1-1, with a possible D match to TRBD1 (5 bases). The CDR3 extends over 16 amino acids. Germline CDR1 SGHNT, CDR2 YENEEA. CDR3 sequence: CASSFRDRTPKTDAFF. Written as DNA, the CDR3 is TGTGCCAGCAGCTTCCGAGACAGAACCCCGAAGACTGACGCTTTCTTT.

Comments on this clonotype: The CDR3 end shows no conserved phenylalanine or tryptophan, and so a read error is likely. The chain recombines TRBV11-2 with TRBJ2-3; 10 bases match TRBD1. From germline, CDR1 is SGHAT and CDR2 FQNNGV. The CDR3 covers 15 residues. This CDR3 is CTSRLGQGVADAQYL. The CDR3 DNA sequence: TGTACCAGCAGACTCGGACAGGGGGTCGCAGATGCGCAGTATTTA.

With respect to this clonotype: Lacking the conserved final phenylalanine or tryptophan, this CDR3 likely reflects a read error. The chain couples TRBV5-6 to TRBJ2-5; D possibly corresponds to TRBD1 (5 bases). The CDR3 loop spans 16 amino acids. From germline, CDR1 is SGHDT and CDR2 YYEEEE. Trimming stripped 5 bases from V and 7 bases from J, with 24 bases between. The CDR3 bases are TGTGCCAGCAGTCGTTCCATTACCGACAGAGTAGGGACCCAGTACTTA. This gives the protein CASSRSITDRVGTQYL.

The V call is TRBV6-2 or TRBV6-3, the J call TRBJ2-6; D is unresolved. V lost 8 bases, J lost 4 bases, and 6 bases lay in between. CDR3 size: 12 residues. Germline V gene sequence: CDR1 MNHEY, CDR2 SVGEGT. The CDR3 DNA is TGTGCCAGCCTCACAGGGGCCAACGTCCTGACTTTC. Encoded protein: CASLTGANVLTF.

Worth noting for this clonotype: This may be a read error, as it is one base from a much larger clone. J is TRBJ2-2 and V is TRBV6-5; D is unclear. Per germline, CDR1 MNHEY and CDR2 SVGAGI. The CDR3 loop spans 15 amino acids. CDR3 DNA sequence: TGTGCCAGCAGTTACACCATTGGCGGAACCGAGGAGCTGTTTTTT. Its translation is CASSYTIGGTEELFF.

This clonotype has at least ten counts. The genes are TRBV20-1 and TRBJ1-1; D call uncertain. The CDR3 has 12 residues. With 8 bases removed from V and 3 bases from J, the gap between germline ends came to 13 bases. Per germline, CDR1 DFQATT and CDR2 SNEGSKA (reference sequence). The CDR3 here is CSPRVSDTEAFF. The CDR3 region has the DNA TGCAGTCCGAGGGTTAGCGACACTGAAGCTTTCTTT.

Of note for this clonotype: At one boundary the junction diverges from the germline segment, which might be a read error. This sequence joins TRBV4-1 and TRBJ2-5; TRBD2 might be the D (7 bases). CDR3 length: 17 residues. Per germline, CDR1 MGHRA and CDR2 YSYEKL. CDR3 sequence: CASSQHPSRGQQETKYF. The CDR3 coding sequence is TGCGCCAGCAGCCAACATCCCTCGCGGGGGCAACAAGAGACCAAGTACTTC.

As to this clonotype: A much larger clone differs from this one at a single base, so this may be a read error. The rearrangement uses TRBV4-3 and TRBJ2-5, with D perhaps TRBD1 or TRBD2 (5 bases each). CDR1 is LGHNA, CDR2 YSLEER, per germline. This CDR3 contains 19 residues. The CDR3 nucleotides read TGCACCAGCAGCCAAGACGCCCCCTGGGGGACCACCTACCAAGAGACCCAGTACTTC. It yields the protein CTSSQDAPWGTTYQETQYF.